This T cell receptor beta chain came from a study of neoadjuvant anti-PD-1 for oral cavity cancer. Whole-study context: Patients without progression got a fourth dose around day 43. Whole-study findings and limits: Treg/Th17 ratio rose with pretreatment blood and fell with post-treatment tumor TCRbeta clonality.

In regard to this clone: Its antigen is not known.

Time point in this sample: after neoadjuvant nivolumab, at surgical resection. Sequenced by immunoSEQ multiplex PCR; TCRdb stores in-frame clones only, minus some. The sample includes 55,000 to 75,000 clones, 85% to 90% of them seen just once. The source of this sequence is a person aged 35-79 years with oral cavity squamous cell carcinoma. This specimen consisted of PBMCs, obtained after nivolumab (anti-PD-1) treatment.

The CDR3 region is CASNPGQGYSNQPQHF. The CDR3, as DNA: TGTGCCAGTAACCCCGGACAGGGTTATAGCAATCAGCCCCAGCATTTT. The chain joins TRBV19 to TRBJ1-5, with 8 bases aligning to TRBD1. V lost 7 bases to trimming and J lost 0 bases; unmatched junction nucleotides: 8. CDR1 and CDR2 (germline): LNHDA, SQIVND (reference sequence). The CDR3 length is 16 residues.